This T cell receptor (beta chain) was captured by sequencing in a study of T cells after yellow fever vaccination. Study-wide results and caveats: The presence of abundant clonotypes contaminating from the bulk population was possible in FACS-sorted repertoires. Peaking on day 5 versus 15, the secondary response was faster but weaker.

TCRdb called the 5' RACE reads again in MiXCR, with one record for every CDR3 protein. The sample shows nearly 350,000 distinct CDR3 sequences, 7% to 9% of them seen only once. This clonotype was seen a few times. Antigen specificity is unknown. Deletions cut 9 bases from V and 5 bases from J, with 17 bases between. Per germline, CDR1 SNHLY and CDR2 FYNNEI. CDR3 size: 15 residues. The chain employs TRBV2 and TRBJ1-6; the D is unclear. The TCR comes from a young man who received the YFV17D yellow fever vaccine. The sample in question was PBMCs, obtained about 49 days after the first yellow fever vaccination. CDR3 nucleotide sequence: TGTGCCAGTAACAGCCCATACACCGATAATTCACCCCTCCACTTT. It codes for CASNSPYTDNSPLHF.